The 15 T cell receptor beta chains given below trace back to one sample, sequenced in a study of cytomegalovirus exposure and HLA in healthy donors. Primers included in the PCR were 60 Vbeta and 13 Jbeta primers. Only in-frame clones appear in the TCRdb table, and some are missing; sequencing was by immunoSEQ multiplex PCR. The repertoire shows about 100,000 clones; the top ten hold 0.45% to 0.6%. Specimen: PBMCs. The source of these receptors is a man in his forties or fifties in good health and CMV-seronegative.

The chain has TRBV10-3 and TRBJ2-7, with 10 bases that match TRBD2. V shed 2 bases and J 6 bases; nucleotides not matched to a gene: 7. This CDR3 region has 15 residues. Per germline, CDR1 ENHRY and CDR2 SYGVKD. The CDR3 coding sequence is TGTGCCATCAGTGAGGGGCTAGCGGGAGATACCGAGCAGTACTTC. Amino acid sequence: CAISEGLAGDTEQYF.

The chain carries TRBV25-1 and TRBJ2-3; 7 nucleotides agree with TRBD1. CDR1 is MGHDK and CDR2 is SYGVNS in the germline V gene. V lost 7 bases to trimming and J lost 4 bases; unmatched junction nucleotides: 11. The CDR3 has 15 amino acids. In nucleotides, the CDR3 is TGTGCCAGCACCTCACCCGGGACAGACCCAGATACGCAGTATTTT. It specifies CASTSPGTDPDTQYF.

The chain couples TRBV14 to TRBJ1-1; a possible D gene is TRBD1 (5 bases). V was clipped by 4 bases and J by 4 bases, with 22 bases between them. Germline-derived CDR1 and CDR2 are SGHDN and FVKESK. This CDR3 has 17 residues. The chain's CDR3 is CASSPQGRVVEVTEAFF. The CDR3 region has the DNA TGTGCCAGCAGCCCCCAGGGCAGGGTCGTAGAGGTCACTGAAGCTTTCTTT.

This rearrangement joins TRBV5-1 to TRBJ2-5; no firm D call. The CDR3 is made up of 13 amino acids. The V end was cut by 5 bases, the J end by 0 bases, with 8 bases between. Germline CDR1 reads SGHRS; CDR2 reads YFSETQ. CDR3 residues: CASRGQDQETQYF. As DNA, the CDR3 is TGCGCCAGCAGAGGCCAGGACCAAGAGACCCAGTACTTC.

This chain joins TRBV7-8 and TRBJ2-7, with 13 bases identical to TRBD2. V was clipped by 5 bases and J by 6 bases; unmatched bases: 16. The CDR3 sequence is 18 residues long. Germline V gene sequence: CDR1 SGHVS, CDR2 FQNEAQ. The CDR3 nucleotides are TGTGCCAGCAGCACGGGGACTAGCGGGGTCTTGGGAGGCCGCGAGCAGTACTTC. This codes for CASSTGTSGVLGGREQYF.

J is TRBJ2-7 and V is TRBV7-2; D is unclear. Trimming stripped 3 bases from V and 0 bases from J, with 9 bases between. In germline, CDR1 is SGHTA, CDR2 FQGNSA. There are 14 residues in the CDR3. This CDR3 reads CASSFVRSSYEQYF. The CDR3 nucleotides are TGTGCCAGCAGCTTCGTTCGGTCCTCCTACGAGCAGTACTTC.

The chain joins TRBV5-6 to TRBJ1-1, with D uncertain. CDR3 length equals 13 residues. Germline V lookup: CDR1 SGHDT, CDR2 YYEEEE. V lost 0 bases and J 5 bases, leaving 8 bases between the germline ends. As DNA, the CDR3 is TGTGCCAGCAGCTTGGGGAGGCGGACTGAAGCTTTCTTT. Protein: CASSLGRRTEAFF.

The chain couples TRBV4-3 to TRBJ2-3, with D possibly TRBD1 on 6 matching bases. The CDR3 covers 16 residues. CDR1 and CDR2 (germline): LGHNA, YSLEER. V dropped 6 bases and J dropped 2 bases, with 18 bases sitting between them. The CDR3: CASSLRAGDITDTQYF. As DNA, the CDR3 is TGCGCCAGCAGTCTCCGGGCAGGGGACATCACAGATACGCAGTATTTT.

V is TRBV6-1 and J is TRBJ2-7; 7 positions match TRBD1. Germline loops: CDR1 MNHNS, CDR2 SASEGT. This CDR3 has 14 residues. V gave up 4 bases and J gave up 0 bases; unmatched junction bases: 3. CDR3 protein: CASSGDRSSYEQYF. Written as DNA, the CDR3 is TGTGCCAGCAGTGGGGACAGAAGCTCCTACGAGCAGTACTTC.

The chain combines TRBV19 with TRBJ2-4, with TRBD1 matching 7 bases. Germline V gives CDR1 LNHDA, CDR2 SQIVND (reference sequence). The CDR3 loop spans 14 amino acids. The V segment lost 5 bases and the J segment 4 bases; nucleotides outside the gene matches: 5. The CDR3 DNA reads TGTGCCAGTAGTGTGACAGGGCTAAAAAACATTCAGTACTTC. It translates to CASSVTGLKNIQYF.

The CDR3, as DNA: TGCGCCAGCAGCTTGGGAACTAGCGGAGCCTACCAAGAGACCCAGTACTTC. It yields the protein CASSLGTSGAYQETQYF. The chain has TRBV5-1 and TRBJ2-5; 8 bases line up with TRBD2. There are 17 residues in the CDR3. The germline V gene encodes CDR1 SGHRS and CDR2 YFSETQ. J lost 0 bases, V lost 0 bases, and 7 bases had no gene match.

The J gene is TRBJ1-1, the V gene TRBV5-1; unclear D gene. The CDR3 contains 14 residues. CDR1 and CDR2 (germline): SGHRS, YFSETQ. V lost 0 bases to trimming and J lost 1 base, with 7 bases between them. CDR3 region: CASSLVPGNTEAFF. The CDR3 nucleotides read TGCGCCAGCAGCTTGGTACCAGGGAACACTGAAGCTTTCTTT.

V is TRBV4-3 and J is TRBJ1-2; D unclear. The CDR3 runs 14 residues. In germline, CDR1 is LGHNA, CDR2 YSLEER. V lost 0 bases and J lost 11, with 16 bases in between. CDR3 nucleotides: TGCGCCAGCAGCCAAGATCTGGGTTCTAGACGGTACACCTTC. Protein product: CASSQDLGSRRYTF.

The genes are TRBV19 and TRBJ2-5; D not resolved. The CDR3 has 14 amino acids. Germline V gene sequence: CDR1 LNHDA, CDR2 SQIVND (reference sequence). V was clipped by 9 bases and J by 3 bases, with 17 bases between them. The CDR3 region is CASATQYTKETQYF. For the CDR3, the DNA is TGTGCCAGCGCCACACAATATACAAAAGAGACCCAGTACTTC. Together with reference TRBV19 and TRBJ2-5, the CDR3 gives the full variable domain: DGGITQSPKYLFRKEGQNVTLSCEQNLNHDAMYWYRQDPGQGLRLIYYSQIVNDFQKGDIAEGYSVSREKKESFPLTVTSAQKNPTAFYLCASATQYTKETQYFGPGTRLLVL.

The chain uses TRBV7-6 and TRBJ2-7; TRBD1 matches at 8 bases. CDR3 length: 16 amino acids. Germline assignment: CDR1 SGHVS and CDR2 FNYEAQ. V dropped 5 bases and J dropped 5; count of bases not matched to a gene: 14. CDR3 amino acids: CASSPRQGLGADEQYF. In nucleotides, the CDR3 is TGTGCCAGCAGCCCCCGACAGGGGTTAGGTGCTGACGAGCAGTACTTC.